This T cell receptor (beta chain) appears in the sequencing data of a study of control samples from healthy donors and cancer patients. Profiling relied on immunoSEQ multiplex PCR, and the TCRdb table lists in-frame clones only, not all of them. The repertoire holds more than 150,000 clones, with about 93% as singletons. The CDR3 runs to 14 residues. Germline-derived CDR1 and CDR2 are LGHDT and YNNKEL (reference sequence). V gave up 0 bases and J gave up 5 bases, with 11 bases separating them. The sequenced material came from blood. The source of this sequence is a man aged 50 to 59 in good health. This sequence joins TRBV3-1 (or the pseudogene TRBV3-2) and TRBJ2-7; the D gene is possibly TRBD2 (5 bases). Here the CDR3 reads CASSQDRLIHEQYF. In DNA, the CDR3 is TGTGCCAGCAGCCAAGATAGACTAATCCACGAGCAGTACTTC.